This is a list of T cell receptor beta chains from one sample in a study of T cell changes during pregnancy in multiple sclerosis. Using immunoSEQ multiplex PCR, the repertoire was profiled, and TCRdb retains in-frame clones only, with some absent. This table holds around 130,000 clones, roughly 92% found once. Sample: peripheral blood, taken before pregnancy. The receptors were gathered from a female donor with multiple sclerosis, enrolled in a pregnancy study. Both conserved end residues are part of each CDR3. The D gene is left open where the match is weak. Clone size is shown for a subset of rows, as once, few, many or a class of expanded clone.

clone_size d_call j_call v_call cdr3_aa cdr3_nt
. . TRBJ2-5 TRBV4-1 CASSPLFQETQYF TGCGCCAGCAGCCCCCTTTTCCAAGAGACCCAGTACTTC
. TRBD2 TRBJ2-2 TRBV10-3 CAISESRSGRGSGELFF TGTGCCATCAGTGAGTCTCGGAGCGGGAGAGGTTCCGGGGAGCTGTTTTTT
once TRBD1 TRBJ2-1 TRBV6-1 CASRKDRGNEQFF TGTGCCAGCAGAAAGGACAGGGGGAATGAGCAGTTCTTC
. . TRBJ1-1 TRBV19 CASSFRRAGEAFF TGTGCCAGTAGTTTTCGGAGGGCGGGTGAAGCTTTCTTT
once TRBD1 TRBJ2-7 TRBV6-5 CASSSRDSTYEQYF TGTGCCAGCAGTTCCCGGGACAGTACCTACGAGCAGTACTTC
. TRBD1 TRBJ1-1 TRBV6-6 CASSYSTGGAEAFF TGTGCCAGCAGTTACTCGACAGGGGGCGCTGAAGCTTTCTTT
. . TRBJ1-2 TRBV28 CASSPPDRKYYGYTF TGTGCCAGCAGTCCCCCGGACAGAAAATACTATGGCTACACCTTC
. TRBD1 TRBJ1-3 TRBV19 CASSPGTVNSGNTIYF TGTGCCAGTAGCCCGGGGACAGTCAACTCTGGAAACACCATATATTTT
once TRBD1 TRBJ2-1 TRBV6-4 CASGSTGSSYNEQFF TGTGCCAGCGGATCGACAGGGAGCTCCTACAATGAGCAGTTCTTC
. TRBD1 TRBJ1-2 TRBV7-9 CASSLDGTANYGYTF TGTGCCAGCAGCTTAGATGGGACAGCTAACTATGGCTACACCTTC
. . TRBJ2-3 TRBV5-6 CASSLQYRERTDTQYF TGTGCCAGCAGCTTGCAGTACAGGGAACGGACAGATACGCAGTATTTT
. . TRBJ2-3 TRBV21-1 CASSKERQRGGADPSTDTQYF TGTGCCAGCAGCAAAGAACGCCAGCGGGGGGGAGCAGACCCTAGCACAGATACGCAGTATTTT
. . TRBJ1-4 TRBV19 CASSRTEPFEKLFF TGTGCCAGTAGTAGGACAGAACCTTTCGAAAAACTGTTTTTT
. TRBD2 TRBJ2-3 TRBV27 CASSPPILTSGRGSDTQYF TGTGCCAGCAGTCCTCCCATCCTTACTAGCGGGAGGGGGTCCGATACGCAGTATTTT
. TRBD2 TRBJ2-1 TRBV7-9 CASSRTSGGNEQFF TGTGCCAGCAGCCGGACTAGCGGGGGCAATGAGCAGTTCTTC
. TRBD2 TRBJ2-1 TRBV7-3 CASSEGTSGSGLNEQFF TGTGCCAGCAGCGAGGGGACTAGCGGGAGTGGGTTGAATGAGCAGTTCTTC
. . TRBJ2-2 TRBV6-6 CASSSGGANTGELFF TGTGCCAGCAGCTCGGGCGGGGCGAACACCGGGGAGCTGTTTTTT
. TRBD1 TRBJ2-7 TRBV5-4 CASSWGQGLVYEQYF TGTGCCAGCAGCTGGGGACAGGGGTTGGTCTACGAGCAGTACTTC
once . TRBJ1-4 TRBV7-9 CASSLKRGDPGTNEKLFF TGTGCCAGCAGCTTAAAGCGGGGGGATCCCGGAACTAATGAAAAACTGTTTTTT
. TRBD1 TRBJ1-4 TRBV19 CASSPSGTGLEKLFF TGTGCCAGTAGTCCGAGTGGGACAGGGCTCGAAAAACTGTTTTTT
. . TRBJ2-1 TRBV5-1 CASSLTELYNEQFF TGCGCCAGCAGCTTGACCGAACTATACAATGAGCAGTTCTTC
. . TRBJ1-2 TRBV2 CASFGGGPRGYTF TGTGCCAGCTTTGGCGGGGGGCCGCGGGGCTACACCTTC
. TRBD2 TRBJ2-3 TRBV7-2 CASMVSGGADTQYF TGTGCCAGCATGGTTAGCGGGGGGGCAGATACGCAGTATTTT
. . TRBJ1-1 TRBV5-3 CARSKYDPGGHHLVGVAFF TGTGCCAGAAGCAAGTATGACCCGGGGGGCCACCATCTTGTCGGGGTCGCTTTCTTT
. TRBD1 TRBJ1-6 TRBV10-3 CAITDRVDSPLHF TGTGCCATCACCGACAGGGTGGATTCACCCCTCCACTTT
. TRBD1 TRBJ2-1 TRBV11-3 CASSARTGTYNEQFF TGTGCCAGCAGCGCCCGGACAGGGACTTACAATGAGCAGTTCTTC
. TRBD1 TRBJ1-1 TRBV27 CASSLQGGMNTEAFF TGTGCCAGCAGTTTGCAGGGGGGCATGAACACTGAAGCTTTCTTT
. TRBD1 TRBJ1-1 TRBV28 CASWGQGERGTEAFF TGTGCCAGCTGGGGACAGGGGGAACGAGGAACTGAAGCTTTCTTT
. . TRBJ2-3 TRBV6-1 CASSEGGGGADTQYF TGTGCCAGCAGTGAAGGCGGAGGGGGCGCAGATACGCAGTATTTT
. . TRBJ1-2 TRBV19 CASQGAGQGNYGYTF TGTGCCAGTCAGGGTGCAGGGCAAGGGAACTATGGCTACACCTTC
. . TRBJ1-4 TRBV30 CAWSRLGREKLFF TGTGCCTGGAGTCGTCTGGGGCGGGAAAAACTGTTTTTT
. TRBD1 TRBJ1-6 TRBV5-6 CASSADRENFVSSPLHF TGTGCCAGCAGCGCCGACAGGGAGAATTTTGTGAGTTCACCCCTCCACTTT
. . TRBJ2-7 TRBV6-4 CASTTRYGYEQYF TGTGCCAGCACCACTCGGTACGGCTACGAGCAGTACTTC
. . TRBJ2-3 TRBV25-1 CASSAGERGTDTQYF TGTGCCAGCAGTGCAGGGGAACGAGGCACAGATACGCAGTATTTT
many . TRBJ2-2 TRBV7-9 CASGGYGEANTGELFF TGTGCCAGCGGAGGGTACGGTGAGGCGAACACCGGGGAGCTGTTTTTT
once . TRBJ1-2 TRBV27 CASSALLGQGPYGYTF TGTGCCAGCAGCGCACTATTAGGGCAGGGGCCATATGGCTACACCTTC
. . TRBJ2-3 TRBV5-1 CASSSDFHSTDTQYF TGCGCCAGCAGCTCTGACTTTCATAGCACAGATACGCAGTATTTT
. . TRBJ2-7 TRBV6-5 CASRSTGFPYEQYF TGTGCCAGCAGGTCGACAGGTTTTCCCTACGAGCAGTACTTC
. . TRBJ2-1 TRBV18 CASSPPGTGPDNEQFF TGTGCCAGCTCACCACCGGGCACAGGCCCCGACAATGAGCAGTTCTTC
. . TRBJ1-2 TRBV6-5 CASRRRGGTFYGYTF TGTGCCAGCAGACGTCGTGGAGGGACTTTCTATGGCTACACCTTC
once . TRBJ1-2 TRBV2 CASSPEARSYGYTF TGTGCCAGCAGCCCGGAAGCGAGGTCCTATGGCTACACCTTC
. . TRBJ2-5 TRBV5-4 CASSRQGWYQETQYF TGTGCCAGCAGCCGCCAGGGGTGGTACCAAGAGACCCAGTACTTC
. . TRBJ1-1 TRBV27 CASSPLGGSTEAFF TGTGCCAGCAGTCCCCTCGGGGGGAGCACTGAAGCTTTCTTT
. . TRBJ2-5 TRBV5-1 CASSLVAGISLETQYF TGCGCCAGCAGCTTGGTGGCAGGGATCAGTTTAGAGACCCAGTACTTC
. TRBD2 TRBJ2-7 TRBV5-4 CASSPRRLAGTGEQYF TGTGCCAGCAGCCCCCGCCGGCTAGCGGGGACGGGAGAGCAGTACTTC
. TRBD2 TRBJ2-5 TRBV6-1 CASRSGRETQYF TGTGCCAGCAGGAGCGGGAGAGAGACCCAGTACTTC
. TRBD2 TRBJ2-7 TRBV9 CASSVGPGTIYEQYF TGTGCCAGCAGCGTAGGTCCCGGGACTATTTACGAGCAGTACTTC
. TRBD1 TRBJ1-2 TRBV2 CARQGALEGYTF TGTGCCAGACAGGGGGCCCTCGAGGGCTACACCTTC
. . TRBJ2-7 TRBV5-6 CASSSRNEQYF TGTGCCAGCAGCTCCCGTAACGAGCAGTACTTC
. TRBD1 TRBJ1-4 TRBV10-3 CAISRGPNEKLFF TGTGCCATCAGCAGGGGGCCTAATGAAAAACTGTTTTTT